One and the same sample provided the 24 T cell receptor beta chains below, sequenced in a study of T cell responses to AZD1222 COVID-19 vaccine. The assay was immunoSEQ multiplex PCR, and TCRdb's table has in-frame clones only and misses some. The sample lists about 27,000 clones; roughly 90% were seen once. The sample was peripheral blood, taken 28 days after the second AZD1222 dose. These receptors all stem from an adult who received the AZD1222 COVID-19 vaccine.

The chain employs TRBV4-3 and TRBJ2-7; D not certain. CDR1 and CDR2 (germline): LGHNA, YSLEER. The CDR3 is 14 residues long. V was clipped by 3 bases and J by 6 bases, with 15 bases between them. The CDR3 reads CASSQDHGPREQYF. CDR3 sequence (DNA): TGCGCCAGCAGCCAGGACCACGGTCCGCGCGAGCAGTACTTC.

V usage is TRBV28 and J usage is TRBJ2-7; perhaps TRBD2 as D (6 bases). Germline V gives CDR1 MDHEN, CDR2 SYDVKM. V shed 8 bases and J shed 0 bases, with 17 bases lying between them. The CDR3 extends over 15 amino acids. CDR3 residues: CASLPGSGNSYEQYF. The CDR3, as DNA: TGTGCCAGCCTTCCCGGGAGCGGCAACTCCTACGAGCAGTACTTC.

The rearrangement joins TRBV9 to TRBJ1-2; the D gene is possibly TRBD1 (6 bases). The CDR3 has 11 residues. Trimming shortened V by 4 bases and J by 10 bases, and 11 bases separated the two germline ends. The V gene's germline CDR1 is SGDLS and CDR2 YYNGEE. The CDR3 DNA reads TGTGCCAGCAGCTTTACAGGGTCCTACACCTTC. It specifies CASSFTGSYTF.

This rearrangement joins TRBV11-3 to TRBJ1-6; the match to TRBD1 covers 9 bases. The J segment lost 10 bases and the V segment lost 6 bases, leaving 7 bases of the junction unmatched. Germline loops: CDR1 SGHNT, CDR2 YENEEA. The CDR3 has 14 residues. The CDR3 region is CASRGTGRQSPLHF. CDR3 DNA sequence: TGTGCCAGCAGGGGGACAGGGCGGCAATCACCCCTCCACTTT.

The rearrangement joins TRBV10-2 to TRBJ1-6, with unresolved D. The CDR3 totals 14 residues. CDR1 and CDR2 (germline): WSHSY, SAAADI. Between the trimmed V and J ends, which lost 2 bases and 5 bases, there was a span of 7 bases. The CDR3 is CASSEVLNNSPLHF. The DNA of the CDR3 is TGCGCCAGCAGTGAGGTACTGAATAATTCACCCCTCCACTTT.

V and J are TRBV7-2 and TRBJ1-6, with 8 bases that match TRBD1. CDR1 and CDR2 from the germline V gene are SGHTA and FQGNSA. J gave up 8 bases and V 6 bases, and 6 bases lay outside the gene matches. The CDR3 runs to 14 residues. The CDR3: CASSYGQGHSPLHF. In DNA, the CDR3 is TGTGCCAGCAGTTACGGACAGGGCCATTCACCCCTCCACTTT.

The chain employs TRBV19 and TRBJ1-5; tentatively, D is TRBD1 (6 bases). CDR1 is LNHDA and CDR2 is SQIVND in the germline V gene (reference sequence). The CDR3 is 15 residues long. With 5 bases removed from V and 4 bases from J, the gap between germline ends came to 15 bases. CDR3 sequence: CASSRWTESNQPQHF. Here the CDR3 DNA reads TGTGCCAGTAGTCGATGGACAGAGAGTAATCAGCCCCAGCATTTT.

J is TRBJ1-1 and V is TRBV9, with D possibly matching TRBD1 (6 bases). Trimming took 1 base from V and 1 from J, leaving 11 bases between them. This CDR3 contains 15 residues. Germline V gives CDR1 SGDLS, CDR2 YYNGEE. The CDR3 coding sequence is TGTGCCAGCAGCGTAAAGCCGGGGGCGAACACTGAAGCTTTCTTT. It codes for CASSVKPGANTEAFF.

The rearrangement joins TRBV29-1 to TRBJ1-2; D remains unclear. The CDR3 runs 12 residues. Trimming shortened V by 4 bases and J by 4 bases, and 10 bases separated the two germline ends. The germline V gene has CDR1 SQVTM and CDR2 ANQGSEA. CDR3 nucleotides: TGCAGCGTTGCGGATAGATTCTATGGCTACACCTTC. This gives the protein CSVADRFYGYTF.

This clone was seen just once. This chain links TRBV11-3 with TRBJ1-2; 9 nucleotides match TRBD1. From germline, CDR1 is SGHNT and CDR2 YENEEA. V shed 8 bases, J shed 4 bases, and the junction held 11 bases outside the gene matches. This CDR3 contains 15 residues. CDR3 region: CASGSMGQGLYGYTF. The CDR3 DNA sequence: TGTGCCAGCGGATCCATGGGACAGGGCCTCTATGGCTACACCTTC.

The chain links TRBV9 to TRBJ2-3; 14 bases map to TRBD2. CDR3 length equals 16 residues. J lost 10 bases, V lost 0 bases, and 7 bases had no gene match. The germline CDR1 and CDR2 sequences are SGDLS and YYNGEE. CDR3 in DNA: TGTGCCAGCAGCGTAGGGGCCGGGACTAGCGGGAGTTCGCAGTATTTT. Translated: CASSVGAGTSGSSQYF.

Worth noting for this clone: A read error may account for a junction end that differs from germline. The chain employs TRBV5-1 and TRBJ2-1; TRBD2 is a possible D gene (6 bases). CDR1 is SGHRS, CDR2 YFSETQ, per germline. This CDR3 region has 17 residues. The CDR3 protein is CASSLGPRDLSYNEQFF. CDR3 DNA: TGCGCCAGCAGTTTGGGACCCCGGGACTTATCCTACAATGAGCAGTTCTTC.

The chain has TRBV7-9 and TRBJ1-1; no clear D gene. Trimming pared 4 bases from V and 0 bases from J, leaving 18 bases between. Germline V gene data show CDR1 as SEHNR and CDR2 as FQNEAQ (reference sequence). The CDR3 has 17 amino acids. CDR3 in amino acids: CASSSGRNWELNTEAFF. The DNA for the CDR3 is TGTGCCAGCAGCTCAGGCAGGAACTGGGAACTGAACACTGAAGCTTTCTTT.

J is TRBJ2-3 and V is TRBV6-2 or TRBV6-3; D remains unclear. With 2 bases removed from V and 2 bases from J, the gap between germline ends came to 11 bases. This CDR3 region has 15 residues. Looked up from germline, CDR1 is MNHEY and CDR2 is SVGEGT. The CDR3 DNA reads TGTGCCAGCAGTTACGGGCCCGGATCCACAGATACGCAGTATTTT. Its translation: CASSYGPGSTDTQYF.

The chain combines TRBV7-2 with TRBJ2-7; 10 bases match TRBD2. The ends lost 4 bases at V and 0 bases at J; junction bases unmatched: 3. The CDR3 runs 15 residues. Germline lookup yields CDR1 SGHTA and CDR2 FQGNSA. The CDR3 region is CASSSLAGDSYEQYF. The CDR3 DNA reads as TGTGCCAGCAGCTCCCTAGCGGGAGACTCCTACGAGCAGTACTTC. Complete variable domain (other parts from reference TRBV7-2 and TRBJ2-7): GAGVSQSPSNKVTEKGKDVELRCDPISGHTALYWYRQSLGQGLEFLIYFQGNSAPDKSGLPSDRFSAERTGGSVSTLTIQRTQQEDSAVYLCASSSLAGDSYEQYFGPGTRLTVT.

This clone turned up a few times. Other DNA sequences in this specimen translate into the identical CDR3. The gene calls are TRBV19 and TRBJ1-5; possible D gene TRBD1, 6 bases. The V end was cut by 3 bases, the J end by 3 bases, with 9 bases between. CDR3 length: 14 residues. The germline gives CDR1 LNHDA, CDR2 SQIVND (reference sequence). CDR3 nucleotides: TGTGCCAGTAGTATTGACAGGTACAATCAGCCCCAGCATTTT. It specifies CASSIDRYNQPQHF. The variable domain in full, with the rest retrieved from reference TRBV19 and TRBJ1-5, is DGGITQSPKYLFRKEGQNVTLSCEQNLNHDAMYWYRQDPGQGLRLIYYSQIVNDFQKGDIAEGYSVSREKKESFPLTVTSAQKNPTAFYLCASSIDRYNQPQHFGDGTRLSIL.

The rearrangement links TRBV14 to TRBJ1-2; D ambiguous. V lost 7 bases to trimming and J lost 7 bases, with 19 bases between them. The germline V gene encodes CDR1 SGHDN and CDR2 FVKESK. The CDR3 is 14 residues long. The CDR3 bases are TGTGCCAGCACCTCAATGCGGGAGTATGCTGGCTACACCTTC. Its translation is CASTSMREYAGYTF.

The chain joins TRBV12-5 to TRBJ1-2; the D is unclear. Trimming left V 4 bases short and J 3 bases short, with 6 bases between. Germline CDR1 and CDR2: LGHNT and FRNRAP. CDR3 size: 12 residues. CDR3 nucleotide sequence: TGTGCTAGTGGTTCGGCCCACTATGGCTACACCTTC. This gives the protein CASGSAHYGYTF.

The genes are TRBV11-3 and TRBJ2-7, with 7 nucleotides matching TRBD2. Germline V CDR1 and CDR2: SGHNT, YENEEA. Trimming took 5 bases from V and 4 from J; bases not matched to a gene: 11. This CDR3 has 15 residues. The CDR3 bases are TGTGCCAGCAGCCGGGGACTATCGCCCTCATACGAGCAGTACTTC. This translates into CASSRGLSPSYEQYF.

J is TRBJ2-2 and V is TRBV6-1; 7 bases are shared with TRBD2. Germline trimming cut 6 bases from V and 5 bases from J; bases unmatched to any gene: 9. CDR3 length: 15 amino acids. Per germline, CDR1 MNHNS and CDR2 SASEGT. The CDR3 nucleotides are TGTGCCAGCAGGGGGGGGAGCGGTCGGACCGGGGAGCTGTTTTTT. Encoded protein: CASRGGSGRTGELFF.

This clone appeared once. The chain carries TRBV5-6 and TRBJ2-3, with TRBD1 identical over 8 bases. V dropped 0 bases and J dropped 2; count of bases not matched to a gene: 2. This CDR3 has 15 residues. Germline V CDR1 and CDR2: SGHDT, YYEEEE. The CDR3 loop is CASSLVTGATDTQYF. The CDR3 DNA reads TGTGCCAGCAGCTTGGTGACAGGGGCCACAGATACGCAGTATTTT.

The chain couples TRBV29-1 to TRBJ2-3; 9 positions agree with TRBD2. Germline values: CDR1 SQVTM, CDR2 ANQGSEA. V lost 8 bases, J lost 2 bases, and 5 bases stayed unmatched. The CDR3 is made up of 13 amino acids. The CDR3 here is CSLRLAVTDTQYF. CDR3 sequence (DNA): TGCAGCTTAAGACTAGCGGTCACAGATACGCAGTATTTT.

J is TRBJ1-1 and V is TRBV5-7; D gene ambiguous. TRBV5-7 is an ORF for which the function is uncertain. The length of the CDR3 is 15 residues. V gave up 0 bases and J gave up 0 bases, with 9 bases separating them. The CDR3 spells CASSLAGDMNTEAFF. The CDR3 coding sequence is TGTGCCAGCAGCTTGGCCGGGGATATGAACACTGAAGCTTTCTTT.

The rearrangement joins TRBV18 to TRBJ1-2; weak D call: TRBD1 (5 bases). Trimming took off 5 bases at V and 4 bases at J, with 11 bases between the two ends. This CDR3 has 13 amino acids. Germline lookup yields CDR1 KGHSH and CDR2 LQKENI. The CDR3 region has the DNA TGTGCCAGCTCAAGAGGGGAAGGCTATGGCTACACCTTC. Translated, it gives CASSRGEGYGYTF.